The rows below give T cell receptor beta chains drawn from one sample of a study of control samples from healthy donors and cancer patients. The table came from immunoSEQ multiplex PCR; TCRdb's copy has only in-frame clones and leaves some out. The table shows about 170,000 clones, with just under 95% occurring only once. The material sequenced was blood. All receptors derive from a woman aged 60 to 75 in good health. CDR3s include the opening cysteine and the closing phenylalanine or tryptophan. The D gene is left open where the match is weak. Some rows mark clone size as missing; the rest say once, few, many or name a class of expanded clone.

j_gene,abundance,v_gene,d_gene,CDR3nt,CDR3aa
TRBJ2-2,.,TRBV7-2,TRBD2,TGTGCCAGCAGCCCCTTTGGACTAGCGGACAACACCGGGGAGCTGTTTTTT,CASSPFGLADNTGELFF
TRBJ1-1,once,TRBV12-3/TRBV12-4,.,TGTGCCAGCAGTTTAGGGCTAAACACTGAAGCTTTCTTT,CASSLGLNTEAFF
TRBJ1-1,.,TRBV7-2,TRBD1,TGTGCCAGCAGCTCGCAGGGGGACACTGAAGCTTTCTTT,CASSSQGDTEAFF
TRBJ2-1,once,TRBV24-1,.,TGTGCCACCAGTGATGCAAACCTCGGGGGAAATGAGCAGTTCTTC,CATSDANLGGNEQFF
TRBJ2-3,.,TRBV6-1,.,TGTGCCAGCAGTGACCGGGACTTCCGCACAGATACGCAGTATTTT,CASSDRDFRTDTQYF
TRBJ2-1,.,TRBV9,TRBD2,TGTGCCAGCAGCGCCATTGGACTAGCGGGGGGACCCCCGAGGTGGGATGAGCAGTTCTTC,CASSAIGLAGGPPRWDEQFF
TRBJ1-1,.,TRBV29-1,TRBD1,TGCAGCGTTTCAAGGTCCGGGACAGGAGTCATCTTT,CSVSRSGTGVIF
TRBJ2-5,.,TRBV4-3,TRBD2,TGCGCCAGCAGCCAACTGGGCACTAGCGGGGGTGAGACCCAGTACTTC,CASSQLGTSGGETQYF
TRBJ1-5,.,TRBV30,.,TGTGCCTGGAGCTCTGGCAGCCGCAATCAGCCCCAGCATTTT,CAWSSGSRNQPQHF
TRBJ2-7,.,TRBV2,.,TGTGCCACCAGTCAGGTTCGGCAGTACTTC,CATSQVRQYF
TRBJ1-2,.,TRBV29-1,.,TGCAGCGTTGAAACCCCACTAGGCTACACCTTC,CSVETPLGYTF
TRBJ1-2,.,TRBV12-3/TRBV12-4,.,TGTGCCAGCAGTTTTTTGGGGGGCGGCTACACCTTC,CASSFLGGGYTF
TRBJ1-6,.,TRBV3-1/TRBV3-2,.,TGTGCCAGCAGCCAAGTTTTCCCAAGCGGGCGGAGCTCCTATAATTCACCCCTCCACTTT,CASSQVFPSGRSSYNSPLHF
TRBJ2-3,.,TRBV6-5,TRBD1,TGTGCCAGCAGTATGGGACAGACTCGCACAGATACGCAGTATTTT,CASSMGQTRTDTQYF
TRBJ1-1,.,TRBV6-5,TRBD1,TGTGCCAGCAGTTACCAACCGGGACAGGGGGCGAGTTTT,CASSYQPGQGASF
TRBJ1-4,.,TRBV25-1,.,TGTGCCAGCAGTGAATATTGGCCAACTAATGAAAAACTGTTTTTT,CASSEYWPTNEKLFF